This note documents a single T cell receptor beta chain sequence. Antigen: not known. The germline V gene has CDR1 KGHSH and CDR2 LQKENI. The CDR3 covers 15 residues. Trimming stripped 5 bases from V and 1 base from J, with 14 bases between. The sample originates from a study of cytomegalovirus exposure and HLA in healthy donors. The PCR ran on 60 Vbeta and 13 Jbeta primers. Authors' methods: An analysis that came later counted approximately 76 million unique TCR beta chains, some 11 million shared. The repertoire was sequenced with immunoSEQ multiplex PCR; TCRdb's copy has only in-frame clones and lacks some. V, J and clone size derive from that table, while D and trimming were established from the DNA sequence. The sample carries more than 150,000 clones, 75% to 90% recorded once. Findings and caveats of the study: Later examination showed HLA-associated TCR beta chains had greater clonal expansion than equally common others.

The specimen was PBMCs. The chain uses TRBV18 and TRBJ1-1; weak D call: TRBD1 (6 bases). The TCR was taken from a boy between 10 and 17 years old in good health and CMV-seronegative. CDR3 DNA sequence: TGTGCCAGCTCATCACGGACAGATACGAACACTGAAGCTTTCTTT. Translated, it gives CASSSRTDTNTEAFF.